These T cell receptor beta chains were read from a single sample in a study of blood T cell repertoires in COVID-19. Clones were sequenced by immunoSEQ multiplex PCR, and TCRdb holds only the in-frame ones, with some missing. Here the sample spans under 300,000 clones, around nine tenths being singletons. Sample: peripheral blood. The receptors stem from a woman in her 70s with active or convalescent COVID-19. Both conserved end residues are part of each CDR3. The D gene is left open where the match is weak. A clone size is listed for some rows: how often the clone was seen (once, few, many), or a class if it is expanded.

j_gene	abundance	v_gene	d_gene	CDR3aa	CDR3nt
TRBJ2-2	few	TRBV27	TRBD1	CASNWRYRDRGQVGELFF	TGTGCCAGCAACTGGAGATACCGGGACAGGGGGCAAGTCGGGGAGCTGTTTTTT
TRBJ2-3	-	TRBV7-9	-	CASSLGWLLGGGTTDTQYF	TGTGCCAGCAGCTTAGGATGGCTTCTCGGTGGGGGGACCACAGATACGCAGTATTTT
TRBJ1-5	-	TRBV6-2/TRBV6-3	TRBD1	CASSYSTGAGGQPQHF	TGTGCCAGCAGTTACTCGACAGGGGCAGGGGGTCAGCCCCAGCATTTT
TRBJ2-7	once	TRBV19	TRBD1	CASSVAGTGTYEQYF	TGTGCCAGTAGTGTAGCCGGGACAGGGACCTACGAGCAGTACTTC
TRBJ1-1	-	TRBV7-9	TRBD1	CASRATGATGLTEAFF	TGTGCCAGCAGGGCCACAGGGGCCACAGGGCTCACTGAAGCTTTCTTT
TRBJ1-2	-	TRBV5-1	TRBD1	CASSFRTGGEGYTF	TGCGCCAGCAGCTTCCGGACAGGGGGGGAAGGCTACACCTTC
TRBJ1-1	-	TRBV5-6	-	CASLTDHTEAFF	TGTGCCAGTCTGACAGATCACACTGAAGCTTTCTTT
TRBJ1-2	-	TRBV18	-	CASSPKRDSYGYTF	TGTGCCAGCTCACCTAAGCGAGATTCCTATGGCTACACCTTC
TRBJ2-5	-	TRBV6-5	-	CASSQGLMGTQYF	TGTGCCAGCAGTCAGGGGCTGATGGGGACCCAGTACTTC
TRBJ1-2	-	TRBV7-8	TRBD1	CASSYRDRGLYGYTF	TGTGCCAGCAGCTACCGGGACAGGGGTCTCTATGGCTACACCTTC
TRBJ1-2	-	TRBV6-5	-	CASSTGPTYGYTF	TGTGCCAGCAGTACAGGACCGACCTATGGCTACACCTTC
TRBJ1-4	-	TRBV7-8	TRBD1	CASSLNGDSHEKLFF	TGTGCCAGCAGCTTAAATGGGGACAGTCATGAAAAACTGTTTTTT
TRBJ1-1	-	TRBV5-8	TRBD1	CASNPGQGANTEAFF	TGTGCCAGCAACCCGGGACAGGGGGCCAACACTGAAGCTTTCTTT
TRBJ1-1	few	TRBV5-1	-	CASSPHMSLNTEAFF	TGCGCCAGCAGCCCCCACATGTCCCTGAACACTGAAGCTTTCTTT
TRBJ1-1	-	TRBV19	-	CASSRNRRITEAFF	TGTGCCAGTAGTAGAAACCGGAGGATCACTGAAGCTTTCTTT